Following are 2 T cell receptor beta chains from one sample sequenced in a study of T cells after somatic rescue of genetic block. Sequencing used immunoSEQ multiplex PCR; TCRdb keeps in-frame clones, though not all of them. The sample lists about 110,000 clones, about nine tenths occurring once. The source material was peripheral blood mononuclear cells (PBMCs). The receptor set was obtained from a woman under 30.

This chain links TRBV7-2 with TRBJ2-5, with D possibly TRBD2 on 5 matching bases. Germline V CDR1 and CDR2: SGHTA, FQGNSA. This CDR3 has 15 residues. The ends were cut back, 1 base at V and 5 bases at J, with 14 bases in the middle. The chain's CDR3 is CASSLEGAVGETQYF. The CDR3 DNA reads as TGTGCCAGCAGCTTAGAGGGAGCGGTGGGGGAGACCCAGTACTTC.

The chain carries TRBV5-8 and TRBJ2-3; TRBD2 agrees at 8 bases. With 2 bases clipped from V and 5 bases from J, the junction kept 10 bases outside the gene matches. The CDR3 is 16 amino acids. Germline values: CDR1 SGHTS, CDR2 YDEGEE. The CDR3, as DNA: TGTGCCAGCAGCTTACCCCCAGCGGGGGCAGGAGATACGCAGTATTTT. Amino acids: CASSLPPAGAGDTQYF.